This T cell receptor (beta chain) was observed in a study of blood T cell repertoires in COVID-19. Libraries were prepared by immunoSEQ multiplex PCR; TCRdb keeps only in-frame clonotypes and omits some of them. Altogether 150,000 or so clones are present, approximately 87% being singletons, with the ten largest covering nearly 4.5%. Either two negative PCRs, clearance, or symptom resolution qualified Cohort 3 donors as recovered. The CDR3 extends over 16 amino acids. J lost 5 bases, V lost 5 bases, and 11 bases had no gene match. Germline lookup yields CDR1 LNHNV and CDR2 YYDKDF (reference sequence).

The material sequenced was PBMCs or T cells enriched from blood (not recorded which). The sequence was collected from a woman in her forties or fifties who had recovered from COVID-19. The V call is TRBV15, the J call TRBJ2-5, with 10 bases fitting TRBD2. DNA for the CDR3: TGTGCCACCAGCCCTCCGGCTAGCGGGAGTCGGGAGACCCAGTACTTC. It codes for CATSPPASGSRETQYF.